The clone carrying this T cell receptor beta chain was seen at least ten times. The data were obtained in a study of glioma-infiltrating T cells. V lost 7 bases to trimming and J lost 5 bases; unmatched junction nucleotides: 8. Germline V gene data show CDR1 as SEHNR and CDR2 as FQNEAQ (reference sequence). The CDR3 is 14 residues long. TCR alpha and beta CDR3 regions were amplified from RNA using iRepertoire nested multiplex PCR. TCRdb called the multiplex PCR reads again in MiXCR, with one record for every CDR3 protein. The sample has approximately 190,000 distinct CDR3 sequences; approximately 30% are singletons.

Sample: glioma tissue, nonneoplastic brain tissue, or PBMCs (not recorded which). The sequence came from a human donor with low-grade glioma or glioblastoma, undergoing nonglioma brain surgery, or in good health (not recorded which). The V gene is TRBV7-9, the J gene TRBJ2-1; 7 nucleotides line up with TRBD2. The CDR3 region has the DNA TGTGCCAGCACTCTGGGGGGGGGTGACAATGAGCAGTTCTTC. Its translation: CASTLGGGDNEQFF.